This TCR beta chain was sequenced in a study of blood T cell repertoires in COVID-19. This clone was recorded once. Profiling relied on immunoSEQ multiplex PCR, and the TCRdb table lists in-frame clones only, not all of them. The sample shows 45,000 to 65,000 clones, approximately 92% of them seen only once. V lost 6 bases, J lost 6 bases, and 5 bases stayed unmatched. CDR1 and CDR2 from the germline V gene are LGHNT and FRNRAP. The CDR3 has 14 amino acids. The sequenced sample was peripheral blood. This clonotype originated in a man aged 55 to 70 with active COVID-19. V is TRBV12-5 and J is TRBJ1-1, with 12 bases matching TRBD1. The CDR3 reads CASGQGQGASEAFF. DNA of the CDR3: TGTGCTAGTGGCCAGGGACAGGGGGCCTCTGAAGCTTTCTTT.